Below, 20 T cell receptor beta chains from the same sample are listed, as sequenced in a study of CD8+ T cells in alopecia areata. Extraction of RNA preceded its reverse transcription into cDNA, which served as the sequencing template. Sequenced by immunoSEQ multiplex PCR; TCRdb stores in-frame clones only, minus some. Of about 170,000 clones in the sample, less than 80% were seen once. This material consisted of CD8+ T cells sorted from blood, taken at week 0. The receptors here all came from a human donor with alopecia areata.

V gene TRBV9 combines with J gene TRBJ2-3; D gene ambiguous. The CDR3 has 11 amino acids. V was cut by 0 bases and J by 7 bases, with 3 bases left in between. The germline CDR1 and CDR2 sequences are SGDLS and YYNGEE. The CDR3 bases are TGTGCCAGCAGCGTAGGATATACGCAGTATTTT. Amino acid sequence: CASSVGYTQYF.

This chain connects TRBV6-5 to TRBJ2-3, with D perhaps given as TRBD1 or TRBD2 (5 bases each). Deletions cut 6 bases from V and 0 bases from J, with 13 bases between. Germline values: CDR1 MNHEY, CDR2 SVGAGI. The CDR3 sequence is 15 residues long. This CDR3 is CASSLVWGSTDTQYF. The DNA for the CDR3 is TGTGCCAGCAGCCTTGTTTGGGGGAGCACAGATACGCAGTATTTT.

The chain uses TRBV5-1 and TRBJ1-6; TRBD1 is a possible D gene (5 bases). The CDR3 has 12 residues. Between the trimmed V and J ends, which lost 7 bases and 9 bases, there was a span of 11 bases. CDR1 and CDR2 (germline): SGHRS, YFSETQ. The CDR3 reads CASGALGSPLHF. The CDR3 nucleotides read TGCGCCAGCGGGGCCCTAGGTTCACCCCTCCACTTT.

This clone appeared a few times. V and J are TRBV11-2 and TRBJ2-1, with 10 bases matching TRBD2. CDR3 length equals 16 residues. The V gene's germline CDR1 is SGHAT and CDR2 FQNNGV. The junction had 9 bases not matched to a gene; V was cut back by 6 bases and J by 4 bases. CDR3 sequence reads: CASSIVPSGGYNEQFF. The CDR3 bases are TGTGCCAGCAGTATAGTCCCTAGCGGGGGATACAATGAGCAGTTCTTC.

The chain links TRBV11-2 to TRBJ2-1, with unresolved D. The CDR3 totals 12 residues. V was pared by 1 base and J by 6 bases, with 4 bases between. CDR1 and CDR2 from the germline V gene are SGHAT and FQNNGV. CDR3 amino acids: CASSLGLNEQFF. CDR3 coding DNA: TGTGCCAGCAGCTTAGGTCTCAATGAGCAGTTCTTC.

This clone was seen more than once but under ten times. At one end, the junction sequence differs from germline, possibly due to a read error. The CDR3 DNA follows: TGCAGCGTCGAAGGATCCCGCGGGAGGAACACCGGGGAGCTGTTTTTT. Residues: CSVEGSRGRNTGELFF. The gene calls are TRBV29-1 and TRBJ2-2, with TRBD2 identical over 7 bases. Germline V gene sequence: CDR1 SQVTM, CDR2 ANQGSEA. CDR3 length: 16 residues.

This clone was recorded only once. The genes are TRBV5-1 and TRBJ1-2; TRBD1 might be the D (5 bases). V was clipped by 0 bases and J by 2 bases, with 11 bases between them. This CDR3 contains 15 residues. Germline V gene lookup returns CDR1 SGHRS and CDR2 YFSETQ. CDR3 in amino acids: CASSLGDLQNYGYTF. For the CDR3, the DNA is TGCGCCAGCAGCTTGGGGGACCTCCAGAACTATGGCTACACCTTC.

The rearrangement links TRBV6-4 to TRBJ2-1, with 11 bases identical to TRBD2. V lost 3 bases and J lost 6; bases outside the gene matches: 4. Looked up from germline, CDR1 is MRHNA and CDR2 is SNTAGT. The CDR3 extends over 15 amino acids. The CDR3 nucleotides are TGTGCCAGCAGTGAGACTAGCGGGGTTCCCAATGAGCAGTTCTTC. It translates to CASSETSGVPNEQFF.

In its sample, this clone was seen a few times. The V gene is TRBV2, the J gene TRBJ1-1; D not certain. With 10 bases removed from V and 11 bases from J, the gap between germline ends came to 17 bases. This CDR3 comprises 11 residues. Germline V CDR1 and CDR2: SNHLY, FYNNEI. CDR3 sequence (DNA): TGTGCCATCATTCCGGCAGTGGGTGCTTTCTTT. It yields the protein CAIIPAVGAFF.

The chain uses TRBV28 and TRBJ2-5, with 7 bases that match TRBD1. Germline V gene sequence: CDR1 MDHEN, CDR2 SYDVKM. This CDR3 contains 17 residues. With V trimmed by 2 bases and J by 0 bases, 9 bases remained unmatched. DNA of the CDR3: TGTGCCAGCAGTTTACCACAGGACAGGAACTACCAAGAGACCCAGTACTTC. It translates to CASSLPQDRNYQETQYF.

This clone appeared a few times. The chain employs TRBV23-1 and TRBJ1-3, with a tentative D call TRBD1 (5 bases). TRBV23-1 is an ORF, with its function uncertain. CDR3 length: 16 residues. V lost 0 bases, J lost 0 bases, and 9 bases lay in between. DNA of the CDR3: TGCGCCAGCAGTCAATCCGGACACGTCTCTGGAAACACCATATATTTT. The encoded protein is CASSQSGHVSGNTIYF.

This clone came up a few times. The chain recombines TRBV28 with TRBJ2-1; D is uncertain. This CDR3 is 11 amino acids long. CDR1 and CDR2 (germline): MDHEN, SYDVKM. V lost 3 bases, J lost 6 bases, and 3 bases lay in between. CDR3 coding DNA: TGTGCCAGCAGTTTCTCCAATGAGCAGTTCTTC. Translation gives CASSFSNEQFF.

On this clone itself: Its ends do not fully match the called genes, so a read error is possible. The V call is TRBV12-5, the J call TRBJ2-7; D unresolved. Looked up from germline, CDR1 is LGHNT and CDR2 is FRNRAP. CDR3 length: 9 amino acids. CDR3 sequence reads: CASGLFPEF. DNA for the CDR3: TGTGCTAGTGGTTTGTTCCCGGAGTTC.

This sequence joins TRBV9 and TRBJ2-3, with D unclear. The CDR3 runs to 13 residues. Germline V CDR1 and CDR2: SGDLS, YYNGEE. With 1 base removed from V and 2 bases from J, the gap between germline ends came to 5 bases. The CDR3 DNA sequence: TGTGCCAGCAGCGTACTCCTCACAGATACGCAGTATTTT. Its protein is CASSVLLTDTQYF.

The J gene is TRBJ2-3, the V gene TRBV13, with 10 nucleotides matching TRBD2. The junction had 9 bases not matched to a gene; V was cut back by 5 bases and J by 4 bases. The CDR3 is made up of 16 amino acids. CDR1 and CDR2 (germline): PRHDT, FYEKMQ (reference sequence). The CDR3 spells CASSATGTSVADTQYF. CDR3 sequence (DNA): TGTGCCAGCAGCGCCACCGGGACTAGCGTGGCAGATACGCAGTATTTT.

The V gene is TRBV5-1, the J gene TRBJ2-5, with 8 nucleotides matching TRBD2. Germline lookup yields CDR1 SGHRS and CDR2 YFSETQ. Trimming cost V 4 bases and J 5 bases; bases outside gene matches: 13. CDR3 size: 16 residues. The CDR3 loop reads CASSPEGAGDVETQYF. The CDR3 region has the DNA TGCGCCAGCAGCCCGGAGGGAGCGGGGGATGTGGAGACCCAGTACTTC.

V and J are TRBV2 and TRBJ1-2; D possibly corresponds to TRBD1 (5 bases). The CDR3 extends over 16 amino acids. Trimming shortened V by 7 bases and J by 2 bases, and 20 bases separated the two germline ends. Germline-derived CDR1 and CDR2 are SNHLY and FYNNEI. CDR3 residues: CASTTDAVGLNYGYTF. The CDR3 DNA reads TGTGCCAGCACGACAGACGCAGTTGGGCTGAACTATGGCTACACCTTC.

The chain links TRBV30 to TRBJ2-6, with D unresolved. Germline CDR1 reads GTSNPN; CDR2 reads SVGIG (reference sequence). V lost 4 bases, J lost 5 bases, and 6 bases lay in between. This CDR3 comprises 12 residues. This CDR3 reads CAWIPRANVLTF. CDR3 in DNA: TGTGCCTGGATACCGAGGGCCAACGTCCTGACTTTC.

This chain's CDR3 is CASSGHIPYGYTF. The CDR3 DNA sequence: TGTGCCAGCAGCGGACACATCCCCTATGGCTACACCTTC. The chain carries TRBV9 and TRBJ1-2; no reliable D call. V gave up 3 bases and J gave up 4 bases, with 10 bases separating them. This CDR3 has 13 residues. CDR1 SGDLS and CDR2 YYNGEE come from the germline V gene.

The CDR3 loop is CATRQNNSPLHF. The CDR3, as DNA: TGTGCCACCAGACAGAATAATTCACCCCTCCACTTT. This sequence joins TRBV15 and TRBJ1-6, with D hard to call. There are 12 residues in the CDR3. Germline V gene sequence: CDR1 LNHNV, CDR2 YYDKDF (reference sequence). V was cut by 6 bases and J by 5 bases, with 5 bases left in between.